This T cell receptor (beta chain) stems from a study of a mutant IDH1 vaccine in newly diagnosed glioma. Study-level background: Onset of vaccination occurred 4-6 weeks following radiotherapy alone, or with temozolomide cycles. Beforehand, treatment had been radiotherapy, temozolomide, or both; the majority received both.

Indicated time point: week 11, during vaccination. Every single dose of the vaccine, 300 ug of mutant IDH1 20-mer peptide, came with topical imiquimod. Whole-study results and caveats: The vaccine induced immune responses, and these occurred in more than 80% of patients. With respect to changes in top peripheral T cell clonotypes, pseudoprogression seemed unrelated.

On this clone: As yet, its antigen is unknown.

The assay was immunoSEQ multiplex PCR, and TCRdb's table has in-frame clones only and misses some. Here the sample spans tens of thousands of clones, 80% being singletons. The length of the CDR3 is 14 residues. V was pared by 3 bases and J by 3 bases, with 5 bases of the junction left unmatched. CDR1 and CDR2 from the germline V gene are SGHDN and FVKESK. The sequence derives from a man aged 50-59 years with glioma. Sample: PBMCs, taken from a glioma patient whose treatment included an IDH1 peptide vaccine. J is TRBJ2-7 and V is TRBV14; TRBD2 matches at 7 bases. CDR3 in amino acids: CASSHGEGLYEQYF. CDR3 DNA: TGTGCCAGCAGCCACGGGGAGGGACTCTACGAGCAGTACTTC.